One sample yielded the 5 T cell receptor beta chains listed below, sequenced in a study of T cell responses to AZD1222 COVID-19 vaccine. Measured with immunoSEQ multiplex PCR; TCRdb has only the in-frame clones, and not every one. The sample lists about 130,000 clones, approximately 85% occurring once. This specimen was peripheral blood, taken 28 days after the second AZD1222 dose. These receptors were collected from an adult who received the AZD1222 COVID-19 vaccine.

In its sample, this clone was seen once. The CDR3 nucleotides read TGTGCCAGCAGCTCGACAGGGGCGAGTGGAGAAAAACTGTTTTTT. This codes for CASSSTGASGEKLFF. The chain has TRBV11-2 and TRBJ1-4; 8 nucleotides align to TRBD1. The CDR3 is 15 residues long. Germline CDR1 reads SGHAT; CDR2 reads FQNNGV. V lost 4 bases to trimming and J lost 8 bases; unmatched junction nucleotides: 9.

V and J are TRBV6-5 and TRBJ2-7; D remains ambiguous. Trimming shortened V by 8 bases and J by 3 bases, and 11 bases separated the two germline ends. Germline CDR1 MNHEY, CDR2 SVGAGI. The CDR3 covers 12 residues. This CDR3 reads CASGFMSYEQYF. The DNA of the CDR3 is TGTGCCAGCGGGTTTATGAGCTACGAGCAGTACTTC.

The chain carries TRBV2 and TRBJ1-2, with no clear D. This CDR3 spans 14 amino acids. Looked up from germline, CDR1 is SNHLY and CDR2 is FYNNEI. Trimming shortened V by 7 bases and J by 2 bases, and 14 bases separated the two germline ends. The CDR3 DNA reads as TGTGCCAGCACGTGGGGAAGGGTAAACTATGGCTACACCTTC. Translation: CASTWGRVNYGYTF. The full variable domain, with the rest looked up from reference TRBV2 and TRBJ1-2, is EPEVTQTPSHQVTQMGQEVILRCVPISNHLYFYWYRQILGQKVEFLVSFYNNEISEKSEIFDDQFSVERPDGSNFTLKIRSTKLEDSAMYFCASTWGRVNYGYTFGSGTRLTVV.

The chain is built from TRBV10-2 and TRBJ1-2; D call uncertain. CDR3 size: 14 residues. Trimming removed 7 bases at V and 3 bases at J, with 15 bases between. The germline V gene encodes CDR1 WSHSY and CDR2 SAAADI. The CDR3 loop is CASTGHYGYYGYTF. DNA of the CDR3: TGCGCCAGCACCGGGCACTACGGATACTATGGCTACACCTTC.

V is TRBV19 and J is TRBJ1-5; D remains ambiguous. The germline V gene has CDR1 LNHDA and CDR2 SQIVND (reference sequence). V was cut by 1 base and J by 7 bases, with 8 bases left in between. The CDR3 is 13 amino acids. DNA of the CDR3: TGTGCCAGTAGTATAGGGGGTTGGCAGCCCCAGCATTTT. It specifies CASSIGGWQPQHF.